This T cell receptor (beta chain) was sequenced during a study of T cell responses to AZD1222 COVID-19 vaccine. Assay used: immunoSEQ multiplex PCR; TCRdb lists only in-frame clones, some missing. The sample has around 87,000 clones, roughly 91% seen once; the top ten hold about 24%. CDR1 is SQVTM and CDR2 is ANQGSEA in the germline V gene. V lost 6 bases, J lost 5 bases, and 8 bases stayed unmatched. CDR3 length equals 14 residues. The clonotype comes from an adult in good health. The source material was peripheral blood, sampled on day 0 of AZD1222 vaccination. J is TRBJ1-2 and V is TRBV29-1; 11 bases line up with TRBD1. CDR3 sequence: CSVAGTGGGYGYTF. The CDR3, as DNA: TGCAGCGTCGCCGGGACAGGGGGGGGTTATGGCTACACCTTC.